This record covers a single TCR beta chain. What it binds is not known. Germline and junction disagree at one end, which may indicate a read error. Both 60 Vbeta primers and 13 Jbeta primers went into the PCR. Using immunoSEQ multiplex PCR, the repertoire was profiled, and TCRdb retains in-frame clones only, with some absent. The table records roughly 120,000 clones, about 73% of them present only once. Germline CDR1 reads SGHVS; CDR2 reads FNYEAQ. The CDR3 spans 15 residues. Donors in the study were healthy people who gave bone marrow. This sample was included in a study of cytomegalovirus exposure and HLA in healthy donors. Findings of the study overall: Relative to the approximately 670-donor mean, N-insertions were reportedly fewer in an Asian-associated ancestry cluster in a later analysis. Segments of the TCR beta V type were, in most cases, productive about 87% or about 30% of the time in an earlier analysis. The likely origin of a cluster of highly shared sequence variants was a sequencing artifact.

Sequences were obtained from PBMCs. The sequence derives from a woman aged 45-60 years in good health and CMV-seropositive. The chain is built from TRBV7-6 and TRBJ2-1, with 8 bases matching TRBD2. CDR3 protein: CASSQRGPSFNEQFF. Written as DNA, the CDR3 is TGTGCCAGCAGCCAGCGGGGGCCCTCCTTCAATGAGCAGTTCTTC.